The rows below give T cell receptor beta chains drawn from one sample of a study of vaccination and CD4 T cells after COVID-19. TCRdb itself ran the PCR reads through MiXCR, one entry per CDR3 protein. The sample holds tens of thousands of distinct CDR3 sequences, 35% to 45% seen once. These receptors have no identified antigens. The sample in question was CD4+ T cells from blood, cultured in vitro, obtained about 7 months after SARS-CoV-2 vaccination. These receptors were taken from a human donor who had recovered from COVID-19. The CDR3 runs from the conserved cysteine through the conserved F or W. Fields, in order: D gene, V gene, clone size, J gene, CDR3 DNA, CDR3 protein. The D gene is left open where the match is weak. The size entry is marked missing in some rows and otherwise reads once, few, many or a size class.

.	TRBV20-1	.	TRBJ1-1	TGCAGTGCTAGAGGGGGGACGAACACTGAAGCTTTCTTT	CSARGGTNTEAFF
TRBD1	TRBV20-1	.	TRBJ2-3	TGCAGTGGACAGGGGGGGGTGGCAGATACGCAGTATTTT	CSGQGGVADTQYF
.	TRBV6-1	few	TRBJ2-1	TGTGCCAGCAGTGCGTGGTGGAATGAGCAGTTCTTC	CASSAWWNEQFF
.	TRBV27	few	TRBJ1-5	TGTGCCAGCCGGGGCAGGGAATTTCAGCCCCAGCATTTT	CASRGREFQPQHF
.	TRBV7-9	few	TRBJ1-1	TGTGCCAGCAGCTGGTCCCGGGACACGAACACTGAAGCTTTCTTT	CASSWSRDTNTEAFF
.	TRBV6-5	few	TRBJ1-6	TGTGCCAGCAGTTACTCGTGGGATCCCCTCGGTTCACCCCTCCACTTT	CASSYSWDPLGSPLHF
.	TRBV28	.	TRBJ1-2	TGTGCCAGCAGTTTAATTTCGGACTCAGGCTACACCTTC	CASSLISDSGYTF
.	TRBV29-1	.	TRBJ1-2	TGCAGCGTTCTGGGGGGATGGACTAACTATGGCTACACCTTC	CSVLGGWTNYGYTF
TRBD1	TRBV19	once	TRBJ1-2	TGTGCCAGTAGTATTCACCGGACAGGCCCCTCTGGCTACACCTTC	CASSIHRTGPSGYTF
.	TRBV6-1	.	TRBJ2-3	TGTGCCAGCAGGGGATCGGGTACGCAGTATTTT	CASRGSGTQYF
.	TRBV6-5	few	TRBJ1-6	TGTGCCAGCAGTTACGATGGGGAGGGAGGATCACCCCTCCACTTT	CASSYDGEGGSPLHF